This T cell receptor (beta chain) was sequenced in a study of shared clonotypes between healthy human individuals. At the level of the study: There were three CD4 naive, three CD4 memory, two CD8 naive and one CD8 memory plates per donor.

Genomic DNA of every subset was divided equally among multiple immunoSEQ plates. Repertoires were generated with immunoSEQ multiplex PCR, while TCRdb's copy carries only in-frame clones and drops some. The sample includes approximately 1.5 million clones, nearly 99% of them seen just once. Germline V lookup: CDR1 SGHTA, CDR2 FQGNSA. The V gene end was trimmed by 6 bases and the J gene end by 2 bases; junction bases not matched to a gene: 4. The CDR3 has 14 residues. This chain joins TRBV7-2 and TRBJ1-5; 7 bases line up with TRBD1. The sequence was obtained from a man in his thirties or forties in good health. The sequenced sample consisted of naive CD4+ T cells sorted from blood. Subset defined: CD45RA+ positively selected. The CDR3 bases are TGTGCCAGCAGGACGGGGACAGGCAATCAGCCCCAGCATTTT. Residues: CASRTGTGNQPQHF.